The 6 T cell receptor beta chains presented below share a single source sample, sequenced in a study of T-cell memory formation after mild COVID-19. Using its own MiXCR run on the 5' RACE reads, TCRdb lists one record per CDR3 protein. The sample has around 99,000 distinct CDR3 sequences, about 15% seen once. The sequenced sample was PBMCs or a T cell subset sorted from them (not recorded which). The receptors derive from a man younger than 35 who had mild COVID-19 (a few samples of this study predate the infection). Cell type and time point are not known.

There are a few counts of this clonotype. The CDR3 DNA is TGCAGTGCAACCAGCGGGGGGGTGGATACGCAGTATTTT. It translates to CSATSGGVDTQYF. This chain joins TRBV20-1 and TRBJ2-3, with 10 bases lining up with TRBD2. The trim removed 6 bases at V and 6 bases at J, leaving 6 bases unmatched. The CDR3 consists of 13 residues. CDR1 and CDR2 (germline): DFQATT, SNEGSKA (reference sequence).

V and J are TRBV11-1 and TRBJ2-3; the match to TRBD1 covers 7 bases. Unmatched junction bases numbered 6, after V lost 5 bases and J lost 4 bases. Looked up from germline, CDR1 is SGHAT and CDR2 is FQDESV (reference sequence). The CDR3 consists of 14 residues. The CDR3 reads CASSLAGGADTQYF. The CDR3 DNA follows: TGTGCCAGCAGCCTTGCAGGGGGAGCAGATACGCAGTATTTT.

CDR3 sequence (DNA): TGCGCCAGCAGCCAACCGGGACGTCCGAACTATGGCTACACCTTC. It encodes CASSQPGRPNYGYTF. The genes are TRBV4-1 and TRBJ1-2; possibly TRBD1 for D (5 bases). The V end was cut by 2 bases, the J end by 2 bases, with 12 bases between. CDR3 length: 15 residues. Germline assignment: CDR1 MGHRA and CDR2 YSYEKL.

This clonotype was observed a handful of times. V and J are TRBV6-1 and TRBJ2-5, with TRBD2 matching 7 bases. The CDR3 length is 17 residues. Trimming removed 5 bases from V and 5 bases from J; junction bases left unmatched: 17. In germline, CDR1 is MNHNS, CDR2 SASEGT. In DNA form, the CDR3 reads TGTGCCAGCAGTTTCCCAGCGGGGCAAACCTTAGGGGAGACCCAGTACTTC. This gives the protein CASSFPAGQTLGETQYF.

The table lists this clonotype with a few counts. This chain links TRBV7-9 with TRBJ1-1; D may be TRBD1 (5 bases). V was cut by 6 bases and J by 6 bases, with 26 bases left in between. The CDR3 covers 17 residues. Germline V gene data show CDR1 as SEHNR and CDR2 as FQNEAQ (reference sequence). For the CDR3, the DNA is TGTGCCAGCAGATCTGGACACGGGACTTATTCGCGGGCTGAAGCTTTCTTT. Protein product: CASRSGHGTYSRAEAFF.

V gene TRBV25-1 combines with J gene TRBJ2-3, with 8 nucleotides matching TRBD2. The CDR3 extends over 16 amino acids. V was pared by 4 bases and J by 2 bases, with 8 bases of the junction left unmatched. Germline V lookup: CDR1 MGHDK, CDR2 SYGVNS. CDR3 region: CASSASVGGDTDTQYF. DNA for the CDR3: TGTGCCAGCAGTGCGTCCGTCGGGGGGGACACAGATACGCAGTATTTT.